This TCR beta chain was observed in a study of T cell responses to AZD1222 COVID-19 vaccine (dated by TCRdb to about 2021). Background on the whole study: A total of approximately 240 trial participants underwent TCR sequencing, of whom 207 received two doses of AZD1222 and around 25 received two doses of the MenACWY control vaccine. Enrollment into the trials was organized by age into subgroups of 18-55, 56-69 and 70-plus years, and those subgroups contained roughly 150, 30 and 60 TCR-sequenced participants, respectively.

What the work shows at the level of the full study, not this receptor alone: No day 14 peak-response samples were available, so repertoires were characterized only after the peak T cell response. Participants were mostly white British, with more females than males. The authors suggested clonal diversity may have been underestimated. Conclusions about previously exposed vaccinees are limited because only a handful of AZD1222 recipients were SARS-CoV-2 seropositive at baseline. After two AZD1222 doses, spike-specific TCR breadth and depth were significantly higher than at day 0 and than in MenACWY recipients. CD4 TCRs associated with the vaccine covered the entire spike protein, and the dominant responses were in regions 160-218 and 743-854. Nearly half of unique spike-specific TCRs reportedly recognized epitopes outside regions mutated in the B.1.351 and B.1.1.7 variants. In the small 56-69-year group, the increase in depth fell short of significance, most likely because of low power.

V is pared back by 6 bases and J by 3 bases, with 15 bases lying between the germline termini. According to the germline V gene, CDR1 reads KGHSH and CDR2 reads LQKENI. The CDR3 covers 15 residues, taking in both the cysteine and the phenylalanine. Only the CDR3 region is kept as DNA, spanning 45 bases read in frame from base 1. The CDR3 regions of human TCRbeta chains were analyzed by immunosequencing. The authors' analysis ran thus. Repertoire TCRs were checked for matches against a reference library of SARS-CoV-2-specific TCRs that had been generated using the MIRA antigen-specificity platform. Breadth was defined as the fraction of unique TCRs that were SARS-CoV-2-associated, and depth was defined as the fraction of total T cells that were SARS-CoV-2-associated. Using the MIRA data, each spike-specific TCR was mapped to the spike region that the TCR reacts to and placed in a CD4 or CD8 class. Log10-transformed breadth and depth values were compared by one-way ANOVA with Sidak's multiple comparisons tests. The clones in this table, taken by TCRdb from immuneACCESS, are in-frame only. Not every clone is retained; where verified, under half of the shortfall comes from an unresolved V gene, and the cause of the rest is unknown. From that table come the V and J calls and clone size; the DNA was used to work out D and trimming. The sample contains some 67,000 clones, roughly four fifths of them found a single time. The top ten constitute about 6.5% of the sample.

To note about this clone: The clone's antigen remains unknown. No clone much larger than this one lies a single base away; base qualities are absent.

Interpreted using the paper, the time point label stands for: about 28 days (+/-7) after the second vaccine dose. AZD1222 recipients whose second dose came at about 4 weeks and those whose second dose came at about 12 weeks were combined into one group, since spike-specific TCR depth and breadth did not differ between the two schedules. Samples from vaccinated people were obtained from the UK trials COV001 and COV002, which included a single-blind randomized controlled phase 2/3 trial of AZD1222 (ChAdOx1 nCoV-19) in healthy adults. Trial participant PBMC samples were collected at day 0 and day 28 after the second dose for TCRbeta chain sequencing.

The material was peripheral blood, obtained 28 days after the second AZD1222 dose. The sequence was collected from an adult who received the AZD1222 COVID-19 vaccine. The chain is assembled from TRBV18 and TRBJ2-1; TRBD1 is a weak D gene call, 6 bases matching. The CDR3 amino acid sequence is: CASSPQGTIYNEQFF. The nucleotide sequence reads TGTGCCAGCTCCCCTCAGGGGACAATCTACAATGAGCAGTTCTTC. Reference TRBV18 and TRBJ2-1 genes cover what lies past the CDR3, so the full variable domain is NAGVMQNPRHLVRRRGQEARLRCSPMKGHSHVYWYRQLPEEGLKFMVYLQKENIIDESGMPKERFSAEFPKEGPSILRIQQVVRGDSAAYFCASSPQGTIYNEQFFGPGTRLTVL.